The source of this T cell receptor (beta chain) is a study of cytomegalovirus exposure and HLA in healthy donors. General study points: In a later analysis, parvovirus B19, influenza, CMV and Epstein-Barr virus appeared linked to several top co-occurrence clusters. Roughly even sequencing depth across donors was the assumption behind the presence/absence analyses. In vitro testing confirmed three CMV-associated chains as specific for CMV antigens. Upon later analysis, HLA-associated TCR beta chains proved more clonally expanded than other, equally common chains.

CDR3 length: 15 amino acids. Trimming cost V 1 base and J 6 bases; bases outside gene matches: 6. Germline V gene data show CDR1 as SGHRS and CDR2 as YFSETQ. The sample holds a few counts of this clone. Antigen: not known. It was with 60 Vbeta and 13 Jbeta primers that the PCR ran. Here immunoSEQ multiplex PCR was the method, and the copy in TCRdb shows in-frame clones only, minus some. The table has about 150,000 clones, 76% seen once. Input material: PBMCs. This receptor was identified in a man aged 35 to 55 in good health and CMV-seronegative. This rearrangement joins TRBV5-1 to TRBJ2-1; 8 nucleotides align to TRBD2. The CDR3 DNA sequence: TGCGCCAGCAGCTTGAACGCGGGAGGCTTCAATGAGCAGTTCTTC. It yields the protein CASSLNAGGFNEQFF. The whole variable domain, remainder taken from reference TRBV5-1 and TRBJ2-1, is KAGVTQTPRYLIKTRGQQVTLSCSPISGHRSVSWYQQTPGQGLQFLFEYFSETQRNKGNFPGRFSGRQFSNSRSEMNVSTLELGDSALYLCASSLNAGGFNEQFFGPGTRLTVL.